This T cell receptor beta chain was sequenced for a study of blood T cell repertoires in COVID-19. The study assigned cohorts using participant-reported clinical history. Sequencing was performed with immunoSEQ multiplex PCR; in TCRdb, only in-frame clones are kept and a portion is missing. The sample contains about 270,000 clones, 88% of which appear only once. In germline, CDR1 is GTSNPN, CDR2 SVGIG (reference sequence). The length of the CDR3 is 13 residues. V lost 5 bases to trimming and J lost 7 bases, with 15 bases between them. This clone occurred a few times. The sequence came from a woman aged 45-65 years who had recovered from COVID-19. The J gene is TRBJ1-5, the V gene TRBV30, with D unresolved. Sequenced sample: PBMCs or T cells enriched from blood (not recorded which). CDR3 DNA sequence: TGTGCCTGGGGGGAGGACCGGCTGCAGCCCCAGCATTTT. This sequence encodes CAWGEDRLQPQHF.